This T cell receptor beta chain was documented in a study of blood T cell repertoires in COVID-19. On the study more broadly: Researchers got acute and convalescent COVID-19 samples from the United States, Italy and Spain. Sources were T cells, B-cell-depleted T cells, or PBMCs; the material itself was cDNA or gDNA.

As originally analysed: Amplification from reference gene primers served as the basis for estimated nucleated cell counts. This table comes from immunoSEQ multiplex PCR, and its TCRdb copy is limited to in-frame clones, with some not included. From that table come the V and J calls and clone size; the DNA was used to work out D and trimming. The sample holds roughly 190,000 clones, more than 75% seen once. Trimming at V came to 3 bases and at J to 5 bases, leaving 12 bases not matched to a gene. CDR3 size: 18 residues. Per germline, CDR1 SGHKS and CDR2 YYEKEE (reference sequence). The sample was peripheral blood. This clonotype originated in a human donor in a cohort sampled during active COVID-19. The chain joins TRBV5-5 to TRBJ2-5; 14 nucleotides line up with TRBD2. The CDR3 protein is CASSWAPTSGRGEETQYF. CDR3 coding DNA: TGTGCCAGCAGCTGGGCCCCGACTAGCGGGAGGGGTGAGGAGACCCAGTACTTC.